One and the same sample provided the 18 T cell receptor beta chains below, sequenced in a study of T cells in pancreatic ductal adenocarcinoma. Selected pancreatic ductal adenocarcinoma patients had undergone surgery without neoadjuvant therapy. Produced via immunoSEQ multiplex PCR; TCRdb's table is partial and in-frame only. The sample lists over 100,000 clones; nearly 95% were seen once. The sequencing sample was made of PBMCs. All receptors come from a human donor with pancreatic ductal adenocarcinoma.

The chain couples TRBV7-3 to TRBJ1-1, with D uncertain. The CDR3 is 11 amino acids. V lost 2 bases and J lost 7, with 5 bases in between. CDR1 is SGHTA and CDR2 is FQGTGA in the germline V gene. The CDR3 here is CASSLSVEAFF. Here the CDR3 DNA reads TGTGCCAGCAGCTTATCAGTTGAAGCTTTCTTT. Based on the CDR3 plus reference TRBV7-3 and TRBJ1-1, the full variable domain is GAGVSQTPSNKVTEKGKYVELRCDPISGHTALYWYRQSLGQGPEFLIYFQGTGAADDSGLPNDRFFAVRPEGSVSTLKIQRTERGDSAVYLCASSLSVEAFFGQGTRLTVV.

The V call is TRBV5-1, the J call TRBJ2-1; 11 bases line up with TRBD2. In germline, CDR1 is SGHRS, CDR2 YFSETQ. Losses at the gene ends were 3 bases for V and 3 bases for J; bases not matched to a gene: 2. The CDR3 runs to 15 residues. This chain's CDR3 is CASSSGTSGYNEQFF. In DNA form, the CDR3 reads TGCGCCAGCAGCTCCGGGACTAGCGGCTACAATGAGCAGTTCTTC.

The rearrangement uses TRBV7-6 and TRBJ2-3; D remains ambiguous. Trimming removed 1 base at V and 9 bases at J, with 5 bases between. The germline CDR1 and CDR2 sequences are SGHVS and FNYEAQ. The CDR3 sequence is 11 residues long. The CDR3 DNA is TGTGCCAGCAGCTTAGATATCACGCAGTATTTT. This codes for CASSLDITQYF.

The chain recombines TRBV19 with TRBJ1-2; 10 bases are a match to TRBD1. The V and J ends lost 7 bases and 8 bases, in that order; junction bases with no gene match: 10. CDR1 is LNHDA, CDR2 SQIVND, per germline (reference sequence). The CDR3 is 14 residues long. In nucleotides, the CDR3 is TGTGCCAGTACCCCGACAGGGGGCGCATACGGCTACACCTTC. Translated: CASTPTGGAYGYTF.

This chain uses TRBV18 with TRBJ2-7, with 7 bases matching TRBD2. V shed 2 bases, J shed 1 base, and the junction held 14 bases outside the gene matches. This CDR3 comprises 18 residues. The germline CDR1 and CDR2 sequences are KGHSH and LQKENI. The CDR3 DNA follows: TGTGCCAGCTCACCATTGGCTCTAGCGGCCCTCCAATCCTACGAGCAGTACTTC. This gives the protein CASSPLALAALQSYEQYF.

As for this clone: At one boundary the junction diverges from the germline segment, which might be a read error. This chain uses TRBV18 with TRBJ2-7; TRBD2 might be the D (6 bases). CDR1 and CDR2 from the germline V gene are KGHSH and LQKENI. The CDR3 covers 12 residues. The CDR3: CASSSPGGEQYF. The CDR3 DNA reads TGTGCCAGCTCATCACCCGGGGGCGAGCAGTACTTC.

V and J are TRBV5-1 and TRBJ2-1; D is unresolved. V lost 0 bases, J lost 0 bases, and 13 bases lay in between. The CDR3 runs 17 residues. Germline CDR1 and CDR2: SGHRS and YFSETQ. This CDR3 reads CASSLEAGLSSYNEQFF. The CDR3 DNA reads TGCGCCAGCAGCTTGGAGGCAGGCCTGAGCTCCTACAATGAGCAGTTCTTC.

V gene TRBV19 combines with J gene TRBJ1-5, with D unresolved. The V end lost 7 bases, the J end lost 7 bases, and 14 bases lay between the germline ends. The CDR3 contains 13 residues. Germline V gives CDR1 LNHDA, CDR2 SQIVND (reference sequence). The CDR3 nucleotides are TGTGCCAGTACAAGGACGACGGGGCAGCCCCAGCATTTT. This gives the protein CASTRTTGQPQHF.

The chain is built from TRBV7-2 and TRBJ2-3; D is unclear. This CDR3 is built from 11 residues. Trimming pared 5 bases from V and 7 bases from J, leaving 7 bases between. CDR1 and CDR2 (germline): SGHTA, FQGNSA. CDR3 protein: CASSPHYTQYF. The DNA of the CDR3 is TGTGCCAGCAGCCCCCACTATACGCAGTATTTT.

This clone was seen a handful of times. V and J are TRBV4-3 and TRBJ1-3, with 12 bases lining up with TRBD1. This CDR3 has 16 amino acids. V dropped 3 bases and J dropped 4; count of bases not matched to a gene: 4. Germline lookup yields CDR1 LGHNA and CDR2 YSLEER. The DNA of the CDR3 is TGCGCCAGCAGCCAGGGACAGGGGGCGGAAGGAAACACCATATATTTT. Amino acids: CASSQGQGAEGNTIYF.

The gene calls are TRBV19 and TRBJ2-6, with D perhaps TRBD1 (6 bases). Deletions cut 1 base from V and 0 bases from J, with 13 bases between. Germline values: CDR1 LNHDA, CDR2 SQIVND (reference sequence). This CDR3 spans 18 amino acids. CDR3 DNA: TGTGCCAGTAGTATAGCCACCCAGGGGACCTCTGGGGCCAACGTCCTGACTTTC. Translating gives CASSIATQGTSGANVLTF.

The chain links TRBV4-1 to TRBJ2-1, with D possibly being TRBD1 (5 bases). Trimming removed 4 bases at V and 5 bases at J, with 24 bases between. Germline V CDR1 and CDR2: MGHRA, YSYEKL. The CDR3 contains 18 residues. The CDR3 reads CASSLTPRGSTNHNEQFF. CDR3 bases: TGCGCCAGCAGCCTCACACCAAGGGGATCAACAAATCACAATGAGCAGTTCTTC.

J is TRBJ2-2 and V is TRBV6-5, with D unresolved. The germline V gene encodes CDR1 MNHEY and CDR2 SVGAGI. The CDR3 consists of 14 residues. The V end was cut by 2 bases, the J end by 0 bases, with 4 bases between. The CDR3 nucleotides are TGTGCCAGCAGTTACCTCGCGAACACCGGGGAGCTGTTTTTT. It specifies CASSYLANTGELFF.

CDR3 in amino acids: CASSEWGEKETQYF. The CDR3 bases are TGTGCCAGCAGTGAATGGGGGGAAAAAGAGACCCAGTACTTC. This chain joins TRBV25-1 and TRBJ2-5; D possibly corresponds to TRBD2 (6 bases). The CDR3 is made up of 14 amino acids. V lost 1 base and J 3 bases, leaving 9 bases between the germline ends. Germline values: CDR1 MGHDK, CDR2 SYGVNS.

J is TRBJ1-2 and V is TRBV14; unclear D gene. The CDR3 is 12 amino acids. Trimming removed 5 bases from V and 8 bases from J, with 12 bases in between. The germline CDR1 and CDR2 sequences are SGHDN and FVKESK. CDR3 residues: CASSYPGRGYTF. The DNA of the CDR3 is TGTGCCAGCAGCTACCCCGGGAGGGGCTACACCTTC.

The gene calls are TRBV7-2 and TRBJ2-7, with a weak D call TRBD2 (6 bases). CDR3 size: 15 residues. Trimming removed 7 bases from V and 4 bases from J, with 20 bases in between. Germline V gives CDR1 SGHTA, CDR2 FQGNSA. The CDR3 protein is CASNDLGGMMYEQYF. The CDR3 nucleotides read TGTGCCAGCAACGACTTGGGCGGGATGATGTACGAGCAGTACTTC. Complete variable domain (other parts from reference TRBV7-2 and TRBJ2-7): GAGVSQSPSNKVTEKGKDVELRCDPISGHTALYWYRQSLGQGLEFLIYFQGNSAPDKSGLPSDRFSAERTGGSVSTLTIQRTQQEDSAVYLCASNDLGGMMYEQYFGPGTRLTVT.

The CDR3 loop is CASKGTVNEQYF. CDR3 DNA sequence: TGTGCCAGCAAAGGAACAGTTAACGAGCAGTACTTC. The V and J genes are TRBV25-1 and TRBJ2-7; no clear D gene. Germline values: CDR1 MGHDK, CDR2 SYGVNS. The V gene lost 7 bases and the J gene lost 5 bases, with 12 bases spanning the gap. The CDR3 contains 12 residues.

The J gene is TRBJ2-2, the V gene TRBV10-1; tentatively, D is TRBD1 (6 bases). Germline CDR1 reads WNHNN; CDR2 reads SYGVQD (reference sequence). The ends were cut back, 2 bases at V and 7 bases at J, with 11 bases in the middle. CDR3 length: 14 amino acids. The CDR3 nucleotides read TGCGCCAGCAGTGAGGCTGGGGGCGGCGGGGAGCTGTTTTTT. Its translation: CASSEAGGGGELFF.